What follows are 28 T cell receptor beta chains derived from one specimen sequenced in a study of blood T cells in healthy people across ages. For the second PCR, which ran for about 7 to 12 cycles, a sample-barcoded 5' primer and a J-beta primer mix were used. MiXCR, run by TCRdb on the 5' RACE reads, gives a single entry per CDR3 protein. The repertoire includes 900,000 to 950,000 distinct CDR3 sequences, approximately 32% of them detected once, and 10% sits in the top ten. These data also formed part of another study, on T cells of mothers and their children.

The specimen was blood. The receptors originated from a woman aged 40 to 55 in good health.

On this clonotype itself: A much larger clonotype is one base distant, so this may be a read error. For the CDR3, the DNA is TGTGCCAGCAGCTTAGGACAGGGCTGGAACGAGCAGTACTTC. Protein product: CASSLGQGWNEQYF. The genes are TRBV7-6 and TRBJ2-5, with 7 bases fitting TRBD1. The assigned J gene may be wrong: the sequence end matches TRBJ2-7 better. The CDR3 extends over 14 amino acids. Germline CDR1 SGHVS, CDR2 FNYEAQ.

The rearrangement joins TRBV19 to TRBJ2-4; D is possibly TRBD1 (6 bases). V was cut by 4 bases and J by 12 bases, with 16 bases left in between. Germline V lookup: CDR1 LNHDA, CDR2 SQIVND (reference sequence). There are 13 residues in the CDR3. The CDR3 DNA is TGTGCCAGTAGTAGTCGACAGGAACACACTCAGTACTTC. Its protein product is CASSSRQEHTQYF.

The rearrangement joins TRBV14 to TRBJ2-3, with 8 bases that match TRBD1. With V trimmed by 0 bases and J by 3 bases, 8 bases remained unmatched. This CDR3 comprises 17 residues. Germline lookup yields CDR1 SGHDN and CDR2 FVKESK. In DNA form, the CDR3 reads TGTGCCAGCAGCCAAGATCGGACAGGGTTGTTGACAGATACGCAGTATTTT. It is translated as CASSQDRTGLLTDTQYF.

This clonotype was counted a single time. The chain uses TRBV6-5 and TRBJ2-3; 8 bases are a match to TRBD1. V dropped 4 bases and J dropped 2; count of bases not matched to a gene: 5. In germline, CDR1 is MNHEY, CDR2 SVGAGI. This CDR3 comprises 15 residues. The CDR3 sequence: CASSWTGSNTDTQYF. The CDR3, as DNA: TGTGCCAGCAGTTGGACAGGGAGTAACACAGATACGCAGTATTTT.

The table lists this clonotype with a few counts. The V call is TRBV6-2 or TRBV6-3, the J call TRBJ2-3, with 7 nucleotides matching TRBD1. V dropped 2 bases and J dropped 4; count of bases not matched to a gene: 3. This CDR3 region has 14 residues. The germline V gene has CDR1 MNHEY and CDR2 SVGEGT. The CDR3 region is CASSYTGTADTQYF. CDR3 nucleotide sequence: TGTGCCAGCAGTTACACTGGGACAGCAGATACGCAGTATTTT.

Regarding this clonotype: At one boundary the junction diverges from the germline segment, which might be a read error. This chain uses TRBV25-1 with TRBJ2-3, with D possibly being TRBD1 (5 bases). The CDR3 is 15 amino acids. Looked up from germline, CDR1 is MGHDK and CDR2 is SYGVNS. CDR3 DNA: TGTGCCAACAGTGACTCCGACAGCTCCACAGATACGCAGTATTTT. Protein product: CANSDSDSSTDTQYF.

This clonotype has only a few counts. The rearrangement uses TRBV5-1 and TRBJ1-1; D is possibly TRBD1 (6 bases). V dropped 0 bases and J dropped 8 bases, with 11 bases sitting between them. Germline CDR1 SGHRS, CDR2 YFSETQ. The CDR3 runs to 13 residues. The CDR3 region is CASSLGSGAEAFF. CDR3 coding DNA: TGCGCCAGCAGCTTGGGTTCAGGGGCAGAAGCTTTCTTT.

The chain carries TRBV20-1 and TRBJ2-7; perhaps TRBD2 as D (5 bases). CDR3 length equals 14 residues. Trimming removed 3 bases from V and 6 bases from J, with 18 bases in between. The germline gives CDR1 DFQATT, CDR2 SNEGSKA (reference sequence). The CDR3 nucleotides read TGCAGTGCTAGCCCCGGGATGTTGGGCCCCGAGCAGTACTTC. It encodes CSASPGMLGPEQYF.

This clonotype was recorded many times. V and J are TRBV3-1 and TRBJ2-5; 8 bases align to TRBD2. The CDR3 contains 16 residues. V was clipped by 1 base and J by 2 bases; unmatched bases: 6. Germline-derived CDR1 and CDR2 are LGHDT and YNNKEL (reference sequence). The CDR3 loop reads CASSQGSRGGQETQYF. The CDR3 nucleotides read TGTGCCAGCAGCCAAGGATCCCGGGGGGGACAAGAGACCCAGTACTTC.

CDR3 nucleotide sequence: TGTGCCAGCAGCCCCCACGTCCGGATGAACACTGAAGCTTTCTTT. It is translated as CASSPHVRMNTEAFF. The chain couples TRBV7-2 to TRBJ1-1, with no clear D. V lost 5 bases and J lost 0, with 13 bases in between. The length of the CDR3 is 15 residues. CDR1 is SGHTA, CDR2 FQGNSA, per germline. The complete variable domain, with remaining parts taken from reference TRBV7-2 and TRBJ1-1, reads GAGVSQSPSNKVTEKGKDVELRCDPISGHTALYWYRQSLGQGLEFLIYFQGNSAPDKSGLPSDRFSAERTGGSVSTLTIQRTQQEDSAVYLCASSPHVRMNTEAFFGQGTRLTVV.

The chain has TRBV9 and TRBJ1-1, with TRBD1 as a possible D gene (6 bases). V was clipped by 0 bases and J by 4 bases, with 16 bases between them. Germline V gives CDR1 SGDLS, CDR2 YYNGEE. The CDR3 loop spans 16 amino acids. The CDR3 DNA follows: TGTGCCAGCAGCGTAGTTCCGGGGGCGGACGGCACTGAAGCTTTCTTT. It encodes CASSVVPGADGTEAFF.

The chain recombines TRBV6-5 with TRBJ2-5; possibly TRBD2 for D (5 bases). There are 15 residues in the CDR3. The V end lost 3 bases, the J end lost 11 bases, and 22 bases lay between the germline ends. The germline V gene has CDR1 MNHEY and CDR2 SVGAGI. Here the CDR3 DNA reads TGTGCCAGCAGTTATGGGTCCCGGGCAGCCTGGGAGCAGTACTTC. Encoded protein: CASSYGSRAAWEQYF.

The CDR3 here is CASSFVGQETEAFF. Here the CDR3 DNA reads TGCGCCAGCAGCTTCGTGGGACAGGAGACTGAAGCTTTCTTT. This chain joins TRBV5-1 and TRBJ1-1; 8 bases agree with TRBD1. CDR1 and CDR2 from the germline V gene are SGHRS and YFSETQ. CDR3 length: 14 amino acids. V gave up 2 bases and J gave up 5 bases; unmatched junction bases: 5.

This clonotype showed up many times. The rearrangement joins TRBV7-2 to TRBJ2-7, with D unresolved. The V and J ends lost 3 bases and 3 bases respectively, with 9 bases between them. Germline V gene sequence: CDR1 SGHTA, CDR2 FQGNSA. The CDR3 sequence is 13 residues long. The CDR3 nucleotides read TGTGCCAGCAGCTTCACAGCTAGCTACGAGCAGTACTTC. Translated: CASSFTASYEQYF.

A remark on this clonotype: Compared with germline, one end of the junction differs, possibly owing to a read error. This chain links TRBV7-9 with TRBJ2-7, with a possible D match to TRBD2 (7 bases). Germline V gene data show CDR1 as SEHNR and CDR2 as FQNEAQ (reference sequence). This CDR3 region has 16 residues. As DNA, the CDR3 is TGTGCCGGCAGCTTAAGGGCGAGCGGCGGGGGCGGCGAGCAGTACTTC. Protein sequence: CAGSLRASGGGGEQYF.

The chain uses TRBV5-6 and TRBJ1-5, with D tentatively TRBD1 (5 bases). V lost 4 bases and J 0 bases, leaving 11 bases between the germline ends. The CDR3 sequence is 15 residues long. The germline gives CDR1 SGHDT, CDR2 YYEEEE. The CDR3 sequence: CASSIGTFSNQPQHF. The CDR3 region has the DNA TGTGCCAGCAGCATCGGGACGTTTAGCAATCAGCCCCAGCATTTT.

The table lists this clonotype with many counts. This chain uses TRBV12-3 or TRBV12-4 with TRBJ1-1; tentatively, D is TRBD1 (5 bases). The V end lost 8 bases, the J end lost 4 bases, and 14 bases lay between the germline ends. This CDR3 is built from 13 residues. CDR3 DNA: TGTGCCAGCGAGTCAGGGCCCGGCACTGAAGCTTTCTTT. Its protein is CASESGPGTEAFF.

This clonotype was observed a handful of times. This sequence joins TRBV20-1 and TRBJ1-1; D unclear. Trimming pared 0 bases from V and 2 bases from J, leaving 7 bases between. The CDR3 is made up of 13 amino acids. Germline V gives CDR1 DFQATT, CDR2 SNEGSKA (reference sequence). Here the CDR3 reads CSARDSRNTEAFF. In DNA, the CDR3 is TGCAGTGCTAGAGATTCACGTAACACTGAAGCTTTCTTT.

To note about this clonotype: This may be a read error: a much more frequent sequence differs by one nucleotide. The chain carries TRBV24-1 and TRBJ2-5; 10 nucleotides align to TRBD1. This CDR3 is built from 19 residues. Germline CDR1 KGHDR, CDR2 SFDVKD. J lost 7 bases, V lost 5 bases, and 21 bases had no gene match. The CDR3 spells CATSASPKWTGGREGTQYF. Written as DNA, the CDR3 is TGTGCCACCAGTGCTTCGCCAAAATGGACAGGGGGTCGTGAAGGGACCCAGTACTTC.

A few counts support this clonotype. The CDR3 nucleotides are TGTGCCAGCAGTCGCACAGGGGTCATTTCCTACGAGCAGTACTTC. Translated, it gives CASSRTGVISYEQYF. The chain combines TRBV6-5 with TRBJ2-7, with 7 positions matching TRBD1. The CDR3 extends over 15 amino acids. Germline trimming cut 5 bases from V and 1 base from J; bases unmatched to any gene: 8. Germline assignment: CDR1 MNHEY and CDR2 SVGAGI.

This clonotype has more than one count but fewer than ten. The chain uses TRBV12-3 or TRBV12-4 and TRBJ1-6; D not resolved. This CDR3 region has 15 residues. V lost 5 bases, J lost 0 bases, and 8 bases lay in between. This CDR3 is CASSRSSSYNSPLHF. The CDR3 region has the DNA TGTGCCAGCAGTCGCTCAAGCTCCTATAATTCACCCCTCCACTTT.

The table lists this clonotype with a count of one. A much larger clonotype is one base distant, so this may be a read error. The chain recombines TRBV9 with TRBJ1-6; a possible D gene is TRBD1 (5 bases). The length of the CDR3 is 15 residues. Germline CDR1 reads SGDLS; CDR2 reads YYNGEE. The CDR3 loop reads CAGSVGGSYNSPLHF. The CDR3 DNA sequence: TGTGCCGGCAGCGTCGGGGGGTCCTATAATTCACCCCTCCACTTT.

At least ten counts were recorded for this clonotype. The V call is TRBV2, the J call TRBJ2-7; D ambiguous. With 4 bases removed from V and 3 bases from J, the gap between germline ends came to 7 bases. CDR1 SNHLY and CDR2 FYNNEI come from the germline V gene. The CDR3 is 12 amino acids. CDR3 bases: TGTGCCAGCAGTGTGCAGAACTACGAGCAGTACTTC. Its protein product is CASSVQNYEQYF.

Turning to this clonotype: The junction departs from germline at one end; a sequencing error may be responsible. V and J are TRBV19 and TRBJ2-7; TRBD1 might be the D (5 bases). CDR3 length equals 13 residues. Germline V gene lookup returns CDR1 LNHDA and CDR2 SQIVND (reference sequence). The CDR3 region has the DNA TGTGCCAGTAGCATGGACATCTCCTACAAGCAGTACTTC. Translation gives CASSMDISYKQYF.

The gene calls are TRBV5-1 and TRBJ2-5, with D possibly matching TRBD2 (6 bases). The CDR3 length is 15 residues. The V and J ends lost 4 bases and 4 bases respectively, with 17 bases between them. Looked up from germline, CDR1 is SGHRS and CDR2 is YFSETQ. DNA of the CDR3: TGCGCCAGCAGCCTCTACTCGGGGACTGGAGAGACCCAGTACTTC. Its protein is CASSLYSGTGETQYF.

This clonotype came up a few times. This chain connects TRBV4-2 to TRBJ2-3; TRBD2 matches at 9 bases. Germline assignment: CDR1 LGHNA and CDR2 YNFKEQ. The CDR3 length is 17 residues. Unmatched junction bases numbered 15, after V lost 4 bases and J lost 7 bases. DNA for the CDR3: TGTGCCAGCAGCCCGACCCCTAGCGGGGAGGGGGTGAATACGCAGTATTTT. This codes for CASSPTPSGEGVNTQYF.

The chain carries TRBV9 and TRBJ2-2, with D perhaps assigned TRBD1 or TRBD2 (6 bases each). The V end lost 3 bases, the J end lost 4 bases, and 13 bases lay between the germline ends. This CDR3 contains 15 residues. Germline assignment: CDR1 SGDLS and CDR2 YYNGEE. The chain's CDR3 is CASSDEGGRTGELFF. The CDR3 nucleotides are TGTGCCAGCAGCGACGAAGGGGGGCGCACCGGGGAGCTGTTTTTT.

V usage is TRBV20-1 and J usage is TRBJ1-5, with D tentatively TRBD1 (5 bases). The CDR3 has 13 amino acids. Trimming removed 1 base from V and 7 bases from J, with 11 bases in between. Germline CDR1 and CDR2: DFQATT and SNEGSKA (reference sequence). CDR3 sequence: CSARGRVGQPQHF. Written as DNA, the CDR3 is TGCAGTGCTAGAGGCAGGGTGGGACAGCCCCAGCATTTT.